The 26 T cell receptor beta chains below come from one sample, sequenced in a study of cytomegalovirus exposure and HLA in healthy donors. Researchers ran the PCR with 60 Vbeta and 13 Jbeta primers. The protocol was immunoSEQ multiplex PCR, while the TCRdb copy is restricted to in-frame clones and leaves out a portion. The profile shows approximately 54,000 clones, 82% of them singletons. The sample consisted of PBMCs. These receptors were collected from a woman between 18 and 30 years old in good health and CMV-seronegative.

Note on this clone: Within the sample, other DNA sequences also encode this same CDR3. The rearrangement links TRBV5-1 to TRBJ1-5, with D maybe TRBD1 (6 bases). The CDR3 is 15 amino acids. Trimming stripped 0 bases from V and 7 bases from J, with 14 bases between. Looked up from germline, CDR1 is SGHRS and CDR2 is YFSETQ. This CDR3 is CASSLGGGSEQPQHF. CDR3 DNA: TGCGCCAGCAGCTTGGGCGGGGGCAGCGAACAGCCCCAGCATTTT.

The genes are TRBV9 and TRBJ1-4, with D tentatively TRBD1 (5 bases). The germline CDR1 and CDR2 sequences are SGDLS and YYNGEE. The V and J ends lost 4 bases and 7 bases respectively, with 17 bases between them. CDR3 length: 15 residues. This CDR3 is CASSQTGGEGEKLFF. In nucleotides, the CDR3 is TGTGCCAGCAGCCAAACCGGGGGGGAGGGTGAAAAACTGTTTTTT.

The chain employs TRBV6-1 and TRBJ1-5; no clear D. The CDR3 contains 14 residues. Trimming took off 4 bases at V and 4 bases at J, with 11 bases between the two ends. From germline, CDR1 is MNHNS and CDR2 SASEGT. DNA for the CDR3: TGTGCCAGCAGTGTGACAACGGGAAATCAGCCCCAGCATTTT. Translated: CASSVTTGNQPQHF.

Here the CDR3 reads CASSLSPDYGYTF. CDR3 DNA: TGTGCCAGCAGTTTATCCCCGGACTATGGCTACACCTTC. The rearrangement joins TRBV27 to TRBJ1-2; D unclear. Germline V gives CDR1 MNHEY, CDR2 SMNVEV (reference sequence). Deletions cut 0 bases from V and 3 bases from J, with 5 bases between. This CDR3 spans 13 amino acids.

The V call is TRBV4-2, the J call TRBJ1-1; tentative D call: TRBD1 (6 bases). The CDR3 runs 14 residues. Trimming left V 4 bases short and J 3 bases short, with 12 bases between. Per germline, CDR1 LGHNA and CDR2 YNFKEQ. The CDR3 region is CASSPQGRDTEAFF. In nucleotides, the CDR3 is TGTGCCAGCAGCCCTCAGGGGAGGGACACTGAAGCTTTCTTT.

The chain combines TRBV5-4 with TRBJ2-5, with 13 bases aligning to TRBD2. CDR1 is SGHNT and CDR2 is YYREEE in the germline V gene (reference sequence). J lost 4 bases, V lost 4 bases, and 4 bases had no gene match. CDR3 length equals 15 residues. Written as DNA, the CDR3 is TGTGCCAGCAGCGGGGGACTAGCGGGAAGAGAGACCCAGTACTTC. It translates to CASSGGLAGRETQYF.

The V gene is TRBV7-2, the J gene TRBJ1-1; 10 positions agree with TRBD1. The CDR3 extends over 15 amino acids. The V and J ends lost 4 bases and 6 bases, in that order; junction bases with no gene match: 8. The germline V gene has CDR1 SGHTA and CDR2 FQGNSA. The CDR3 reads CASSSRLGQGAEAFF. The CDR3 region has the DNA TGTGCCAGCAGCTCGCGACTCGGACAGGGGGCTGAAGCTTTCTTT.

The chain combines TRBV18 with TRBJ2-3; 10 bases map to TRBD1. V was pared by 8 bases and J by 4 bases, with 9 bases of the junction left unmatched. The CDR3 contains 15 residues. In germline, CDR1 is KGHSH, CDR2 LQKENI. The DNA of the CDR3 is TGTGCCAGCACTTCCGGGACAGGGGTTTCAGATACGCAGTATTTT. Protein product: CASTSGTGVSDTQYF.

The chain recombines TRBV30 with TRBJ1-1; 8 positions match TRBD1. This CDR3 is built from 13 residues. Germline CDR1 is GTSNPN and CDR2 is SVGIG (reference sequence). Germline trimming cut 5 bases from V and 5 bases from J; bases unmatched to any gene: 7. The CDR3 DNA follows: TGTGCCTGGGATGCGACAGGGGCTACTGAAGCTTTCTTT. This codes for CAWDATGATEAFF.

In this sample, this clone turned up once. The chain has TRBV7-3 and TRBJ1-6; 7 nucleotides align to TRBD1. This CDR3 contains 16 residues. V was clipped by 2 bases and J by 5 bases; unmatched bases: 6. CDR1 SGHTA and CDR2 FQGTGA come from the germline V gene. DNA for the CDR3: TGTGCCAGCAGCTTATCGTCGGGGACAGATAATTCACCCCTCCACTTT. Translating it yields CASSLSSGTDNSPLHF.

The gene calls are TRBV19 and TRBJ1-4; 10 nucleotides align to TRBD1. Germline CDR1 reads LNHDA; CDR2 reads SQIVND (reference sequence). The CDR3 length is 16 residues. J was trimmed by 6 bases and V by 5 bases; bases with no gene match: 9. The CDR3, as DNA: TGTGCCAGTAGTCGGGACAGGGGCACTTCCCATGAAAAACTGTTTTTT. As protein: CASSRDRGTSHEKLFF.

The rearrangement uses TRBV9 and TRBJ1-1; D call uncertain. This CDR3 has 14 amino acids. CDR1 and CDR2 (germline): SGDLS, YYNGEE. Trimming removed 7 bases from V and 0 bases from J, with 13 bases in between. Here the CDR3 reads CASGLSIMNTEAFF. The CDR3 nucleotides read TGTGCCAGCGGCCTTAGCATCATGAACACTGAAGCTTTCTTT. The complete variable domain, with remaining parts taken from reference TRBV9 and TRBJ1-1, reads DSGVTQTPKHLITATGQRVTLRCSPRSGDLSVYWYQQSLDQGLQFLIQYYNGEERAKGNILERFSAQQFPDLHSELNLSSLELGDSALYFCASGLSIMNTEAFFGQGTRLTVV.

The chain couples TRBV28 to TRBJ2-1, with TRBD1 identical over 8 bases. Unmatched junction bases numbered 8, after V lost 3 bases and J lost 4 bases. This CDR3 comprises 16 residues. CDR1 MDHEN and CDR2 SYDVKM come from the germline V gene. The CDR3 protein is CASSFDGQGSYNEQFF. Here the CDR3 DNA reads TGTGCCAGCAGTTTCGACGGACAGGGAAGTTACAATGAGCAGTTCTTC.

This clone was detected only once. Here the CDR3 DNA reads TGTGCCAGCAGCCCAAGGGACAGGGGGCTCCGGGGGGACGAGCAGTACTTC. Residues: CASSPRDRGLRGDEQYF. The chain carries TRBV14 and TRBJ2-7, with 12 bases fitting TRBD1. Germline loops: CDR1 SGHDN, CDR2 FVKESK. This CDR3 has 17 residues. V lost 4 bases to trimming and J lost 5 bases; unmatched junction nucleotides: 12.

The chain couples TRBV5-5 to TRBJ2-1, with a weak D call TRBD1 (6 bases). Germline V gene sequence: CDR1 SGHKS, CDR2 YYEKEE (reference sequence). The CDR3 totals 14 residues. The germline V and J ends were trimmed by 2 bases and 3 bases, with 9 bases remaining between them. The CDR3 sequence is CASSFRDNYNEQFF. The DNA of the CDR3 is TGTGCCAGCAGCTTTAGGGACAACTACAATGAGCAGTTCTTC.

This chain connects TRBV5-1 to TRBJ1-1, with 7 nucleotides matching TRBD1. The CDR3 extends over 14 amino acids. The germline V gene has CDR1 SGHRS and CDR2 YFSETQ. J gave up 5 bases and V 1 base, and 5 bases lay outside the gene matches. CDR3 nucleotides: TGCGCCAGCAGCTTGCGAGGGGGCAGGACTGAAGCTTTCTTT. Encoded protein: CASSLRGGRTEAFF.

This chain links TRBV6-1 with TRBJ1-1; D is unresolved. V was cut by 4 bases and J by 4 bases, with 10 bases left in between. The V gene's germline CDR1 is MNHNS and CDR2 SASEGT. CDR3 length: 13 amino acids. The CDR3, as DNA: TGTGCCAGCAGTGGGCGGGTTCCCACTGAAGCTTTCTTT. It specifies CASSGRVPTEAFF.

V is TRBV7-6 and J is TRBJ2-7, with TRBD1 as a possible D gene (5 bases). The germline V gene encodes CDR1 SGHVS and CDR2 FNYEAQ. V was clipped by 1 base and J by 1 base, with 8 bases between them. The CDR3 is 14 residues long. The CDR3 region is CASSLGGVSYEQYF. The CDR3 DNA reads TGTGCCAGCAGCTTAGGGGGCGTTTCCTACGAGCAGTACTTC.

This clone was counted a single time. This sequence joins TRBV5-1 and TRBJ1-1; a possible D gene is TRBD1 (6 bases). Germline CDR1 reads SGHRS; CDR2 reads YFSETQ. The CDR3 is 15 residues long. Between the trimmed V and J ends, which lost 0 bases and 5 bases, there was a span of 14 bases. The CDR3 region has the DNA TGCGCCAGCAGCTTGGCAGAGGGTAGGGGGACTGAAGCTTTCTTT. Encoded protein: CASSLAEGRGTEAFF. Filled out from reference TRBV5-1 and TRBJ1-1, the complete variable domain reads KAGVTQTPRYLIKTRGQQVTLSCSPISGHRSVSWYQQTPGQGLQFLFEYFSETQRNKGNFPGRFSGRQFSNSRSEMNVSTLELGDSALYLCASSLAEGRGTEAFFGQGTRLTVV.

V is TRBV19 and J is TRBJ2-7; 8 nucleotides agree with TRBD1. The CDR3 loop spans 15 amino acids. V shed 3 bases and J 5 bases; nucleotides not matched to a gene: 9. Germline CDR1 reads LNHDA; CDR2 reads SQIVND (reference sequence). The CDR3 region is CASSIGQGARDEQYF. CDR3 DNA: TGTGCCAGTAGTATCGGACAGGGTGCAAGGGACGAGCAGTACTTC.

The chain is built from TRBV15 and TRBJ1-5, with unresolved D. Germline V gene lookup returns CDR1 LNHNV and CDR2 YYDKDF (reference sequence). The CDR3 totals 17 residues. V lost 3 bases to trimming and J lost 0 bases, with 15 bases between them. In DNA form, the CDR3 reads TGTGCCACCAGCAGGCCCGGTGGTCCATATAGCAATCAGCCCCAGCATTTT. Its protein product is CATSRPGGPYSNQPQHF.

The chain carries TRBV25-1 and TRBJ1-2, with TRBD1 matching over 11 bases. The CDR3 extends over 11 amino acids. V shed 11 bases and J 8 bases; nucleotides not matched to a gene: 4. Germline CDR1 and CDR2: MGHDK and SYGVNS. CDR3 DNA: TGTGCCGGGGGACAGGGGGACGGCTACACCTTC. This translates into CAGGQGDGYTF.

V usage is TRBV4-1 and J usage is TRBJ1-2, with TRBD1 matching over 10 bases. The trim removed 3 bases at V and 2 bases at J, leaving 12 bases unmatched. Germline CDR1 and CDR2: MGHRA and YSYEKL. The CDR3 loop spans 18 amino acids. The CDR3 is CASSQTRTGGQKNYGYTF. The CDR3 bases are TGCGCCAGCAGCCAGACGAGGACAGGGGGTCAGAAAAACTATGGCTACACCTTC.

This rearrangement joins TRBV5-1 to TRBJ2-3, with 12 positions matching TRBD2. Trimming cost V 4 bases and J 13 bases; bases outside gene matches: 7. Germline lookup yields CDR1 SGHRS and CDR2 YFSETQ. The CDR3 contains 13 residues. The CDR3 DNA reads TGCGCCAGCAGCCCTCCACTAGCGGGGGGAGAGTATTTT. The encoded protein is CASSPPLAGGEYF.

CDR3: CASSQGGTVVQETQYF. The CDR3 bases are TGTGCCAGCAGCCAAGGTGGGACAGTAGTCCAAGAGACCCAGTACTTC. The chain combines TRBV4-2 with TRBJ2-5, with TRBD1 matching 7 bases. Germline CDR1 reads LGHNA; CDR2 reads YNFKEQ. J was trimmed by 1 base and V by 1 base; bases with no gene match: 6. This CDR3 region has 16 residues.

The J gene is TRBJ1-5, the V gene TRBV2, with 9 bases lining up with TRBD1. Unmatched junction bases numbered 3, after V lost 6 bases and J lost 0 bases. The CDR3 is 15 amino acids. CDR1 and CDR2 (germline): SNHLY, FYNNEI. As DNA, the CDR3 is TGTGCCAGCAGAGTGACAGGGGGTAGCAATCAGCCCCAGCATTTT. It translates to CASRVTGGSNQPQHF.